The present TCR beta chain was sequenced within a study of identical twins. Findings and limits, study-wide: Model-predicted out-of-frame TCR alpha sharing fell below observed values in monozygotic twins. Zero-insertion analyses were open to partial confounding by invariant MAIT and iNKT cells.

This clonotype was seen repeatedly, ten times or more. Its antigen is currently unknown. TCRdb reprocessed the 5' RACE reads with MiXCR, giving one entry per CDR3 protein. The repertoire consists of 200,000 to 300,000 distinct CDR3 sequences, with about 11% occurring once and the leading ten covering more than 8%. Germline CDR1 KGHDR, CDR2 SFDVKD. With 7 bases removed from V and 4 bases from J, the gap between germline ends came to 13 bases. The CDR3 has 13 residues. The chain couples TRBV24-1 to TRBJ2-7; possibly TRBD1 or TRBD2 for D (5 bases each). The origin of this receptor is a man aged 45-65 years in good health. Material for sequencing was memory T cells sorted from blood. In DNA form, the CDR3 reads TGTGCCACCAGCTCTCGGGACGGGTACGAGCAGTACTTC. Protein: CATSSRDGYEQYF.